This is a list of T cell receptor beta chains from one sample in a study of OX40 agonist ivuxolimab in advanced cancers. The table came from immunoSEQ multiplex PCR; TCRdb's copy has only in-frame clones and leaves some out. Of about 93,000 clones in the sample, about 92% were seen once. This specimen consisted of CD4+ or CD8+ T cells sorted from blood, obtained in a trial of the OX40 agonist ivuxolimab. These receptor sequences come from an adult with an advanced solid tumor such as melanoma, head and neck, liver or kidney cancer. CDR3s leave out the opening cysteine and the closing phenylalanine or tryptophan. Each record gives: J gene, V gene, clone size, CDR3 protein. Clone size is stated in some rows and not others, as once, few, many or a class when expanded.

J gene: TRBJ1-1
V gene: TRBV30
clone size: NA
CDR3 protein: AWKQRTEAF

J gene: TRBJ2-3
V gene: TRBV6-5
clone size: NA
CDR3 protein: ASSRGGGRTDTQY

J gene: TRBJ2-3
V gene: TRBV29-1
clone size: NA
CDR3 protein: SVRSTDTQY

J gene: TRBJ1-4
V gene: TRBV12-1
clone size: NA
CDR3 protein: ASSCRQKSGEKLF

J gene: TRBJ2-7
V gene: TRBV5-6
clone size: NA
CDR3 protein: ASSLIPVQGDEQY

J gene: TRBJ1-2
V gene: TRBV25-1
clone size: NA
CDR3 protein: ASSEYLLLGQGANGYT

J gene: TRBJ2-1
V gene: TRBV14
clone size: NA
CDR3 protein: ASSQVGGLKF

J gene: TRBJ2-2
V gene: TRBV28
clone size: NA
CDR3 protein: ASSSQGTGELF

J gene: TRBJ1-1
V gene: TRBV29-1
clone size: few
CDR3 protein: SVVSQGHTEAF

J gene: TRBJ1-1
V gene: TRBV2
clone size: NA
CDR3 protein: ASSGASTEAF

J gene: TRBJ1-1
V gene: TRBV19
clone size: NA
CDR3 protein: ASSPGGPLEAF

J gene: TRBJ1-5
V gene: TRBV2
clone size: few
CDR3 protein: ASSADRGHNQPQH